This entry lists 10 T cell receptor beta chains sequenced from one sample in a study of T-cell reconstitution after alpha-beta-depleted transplantation in children. Unique molecular identifiers tagged the TCRbeta library. Using its own MiXCR run on the PCR reads, TCRdb lists one record per CDR3 protein. The sample yields about 98,000 distinct CDR3 sequences, about 5.6% seen once. The sample in question was PBMCs, mostly from graft donor cells, obtained 60 days after TCRalphabeta/CD19-depleted stem cell transplant. These receptors originate from a female patient aged 2-9 years who had a stem cell transplant for Fanconi anemia, so the T cells may come from the graft donor.

This clonotype was counted at least ten times. V is TRBV15 and J is TRBJ2-3; D is possibly TRBD2 (5 bases). This CDR3 comprises 15 residues. Germline values: CDR1 LNHNV, CDR2 YYDKDF (reference sequence). V lost 1 base, J lost 2 bases, and 10 bases lay in between. For the CDR3, the DNA is TGTGCCACCAGCAGAGGGACTGTTTACACAGATACGCAGTATTTT. Translating gives CATSRGTVYTDTQYF.

Many counts were recorded for this clonotype. V is TRBV28 and J is TRBJ2-3; possible D gene TRBD2, 5 bases. The CDR3 sequence is 14 residues long. CDR1 is MDHEN, CDR2 SYDVKM, per germline. V shed 2 bases and J shed 1 base, with 7 bases lying between them. The CDR3 bases are TGTGCCAGCAGTTTACATAGCGGCACAGATACGCAGTATTTT. Residues: CASSLHSGTDTQYF.

This clonotype was seen many times. This chain uses TRBV28 with TRBJ2-7, with TRBD1 matching 9 bases. This CDR3 has 15 amino acids. Germline CDR1 MDHEN, CDR2 SYDVKM. J gave up 4 bases and V 2 bases, and 6 bases lay outside the gene matches. The DNA for the CDR3 is TGTGCCAGCAGTTTAGAGGGACAGGGTTTATACGAGCAGTACTTC. Translation: CASSLEGQGLYEQYF. Variable domain in full (rest from reference TRBV28 and TRBJ2-7): DVKVTQSSRYLVKRTGEKVFLECVQDMDHENMFWYRQDPGLGLRLIYFSYDVKMKEKGDIPEGYSVSREKKERFSLILESASTNQTSMYLCASSLEGQGLYEQYFGPGTRLTVT.

This clonotype was seen ten or more times. This sequence joins TRBV12-3 or TRBV12-4 and TRBJ2-5; a possible D gene is TRBD2 (6 bases). CDR3 length equals 15 residues. Trimming shortened V by 6 bases and J by 1 base, and 15 bases separated the two germline ends. The CDR3 spells CASRTWGGAQETQYF. In DNA form, the CDR3 reads TGTGCCAGCAGAACGTGGGGCGGGGCCCAAGAGACCCAGTACTTC.

This clonotype was observed many times. V usage is TRBV27 and J usage is TRBJ1-1; 8 positions agree with TRBD1. Germline-derived CDR1 and CDR2 are MNHEY and SMNVEV (reference sequence). This CDR3 has 15 residues. V was pared by 3 bases and J by 4 bases, with 7 bases of the junction left unmatched. Here the CDR3 reads CASSFRQGLSTEAFF. The CDR3 bases are TGTGCCAGCAGTTTCCGACAGGGGCTTAGCACTGAAGCTTTCTTT.

This clonotype was picked up many times. This sequence joins TRBV4-2 and TRBJ1-5; 7 bases line up with TRBD1. The CDR3 consists of 17 residues. Germline CDR1 is LGHNA and CDR2 is YNFKEQ. The V and J ends lost 1 base and 4 bases, in that order; junction bases with no gene match: 10. The CDR3 DNA follows: TGTGCCAGCAGCCAAGGTCCTCCGGGACAGAGGAATCAGCCCCAGCATTTT. This encodes CASSQGPPGQRNQPQHF.

The genes are TRBV3-1 and TRBJ1-2, with 8 bases identical to TRBD1. Losses at the gene ends were 1 base for V and 6 bases for J; bases not matched to a gene: 4. The CDR3 runs 14 residues. Per germline, CDR1 LGHDT and CDR2 YNNKEL (reference sequence). The DNA of the CDR3 is TGTGCCAGCAGCCAAGGACAGGGGATAGATGGCTACACCTTC. Translation gives CASSQGQGIDGYTF.

This clonotype was seen a few times. The genes are TRBV7-2 and TRBJ1-5; D is ambiguous. This CDR3 region has 14 residues. Trimming shortened V by 2 bases and J by 4 bases, and 9 bases separated the two germline ends. Germline V gene data show CDR1 as SGHTA and CDR2 as FQGNSA. CDR3 amino acids: CASSLNSANQPQHF. The DNA of the CDR3 is TGTGCCAGCAGCTTAAACAGTGCAAATCAGCCCCAGCATTTT.

This clonotype was detected ten times or more. The chain links TRBV18 to TRBJ2-2; 7 bases are a match to TRBD1. The junction had 7 bases not matched to a gene; V was cut back by 0 bases and J by 6 bases. CDR3 length: 16 residues. Germline V gene lookup returns CDR1 KGHSH and CDR2 LQKENI. CDR3 region: CASSPPMAQGAGELFF. The DNA for the CDR3 is TGTGCCAGCTCACCACCGATGGCCCAGGGGGCCGGGGAGCTGTTTTTT.

This clonotype was recorded many times. This chain links TRBV18 with TRBJ2-1, with D possibly matching TRBD1 (6 bases). The CDR3 runs to 14 residues. Trimming took off 7 bases at V and 2 bases at J, with 12 bases between the two ends. The germline V gene has CDR1 KGHSH and CDR2 LQKENI. The CDR3 bases are TGTGCCAGCTGTAAGGACAGTCCCTACAATGAGCAGTTCTTC. As protein: CASCKDSPYNEQFF.